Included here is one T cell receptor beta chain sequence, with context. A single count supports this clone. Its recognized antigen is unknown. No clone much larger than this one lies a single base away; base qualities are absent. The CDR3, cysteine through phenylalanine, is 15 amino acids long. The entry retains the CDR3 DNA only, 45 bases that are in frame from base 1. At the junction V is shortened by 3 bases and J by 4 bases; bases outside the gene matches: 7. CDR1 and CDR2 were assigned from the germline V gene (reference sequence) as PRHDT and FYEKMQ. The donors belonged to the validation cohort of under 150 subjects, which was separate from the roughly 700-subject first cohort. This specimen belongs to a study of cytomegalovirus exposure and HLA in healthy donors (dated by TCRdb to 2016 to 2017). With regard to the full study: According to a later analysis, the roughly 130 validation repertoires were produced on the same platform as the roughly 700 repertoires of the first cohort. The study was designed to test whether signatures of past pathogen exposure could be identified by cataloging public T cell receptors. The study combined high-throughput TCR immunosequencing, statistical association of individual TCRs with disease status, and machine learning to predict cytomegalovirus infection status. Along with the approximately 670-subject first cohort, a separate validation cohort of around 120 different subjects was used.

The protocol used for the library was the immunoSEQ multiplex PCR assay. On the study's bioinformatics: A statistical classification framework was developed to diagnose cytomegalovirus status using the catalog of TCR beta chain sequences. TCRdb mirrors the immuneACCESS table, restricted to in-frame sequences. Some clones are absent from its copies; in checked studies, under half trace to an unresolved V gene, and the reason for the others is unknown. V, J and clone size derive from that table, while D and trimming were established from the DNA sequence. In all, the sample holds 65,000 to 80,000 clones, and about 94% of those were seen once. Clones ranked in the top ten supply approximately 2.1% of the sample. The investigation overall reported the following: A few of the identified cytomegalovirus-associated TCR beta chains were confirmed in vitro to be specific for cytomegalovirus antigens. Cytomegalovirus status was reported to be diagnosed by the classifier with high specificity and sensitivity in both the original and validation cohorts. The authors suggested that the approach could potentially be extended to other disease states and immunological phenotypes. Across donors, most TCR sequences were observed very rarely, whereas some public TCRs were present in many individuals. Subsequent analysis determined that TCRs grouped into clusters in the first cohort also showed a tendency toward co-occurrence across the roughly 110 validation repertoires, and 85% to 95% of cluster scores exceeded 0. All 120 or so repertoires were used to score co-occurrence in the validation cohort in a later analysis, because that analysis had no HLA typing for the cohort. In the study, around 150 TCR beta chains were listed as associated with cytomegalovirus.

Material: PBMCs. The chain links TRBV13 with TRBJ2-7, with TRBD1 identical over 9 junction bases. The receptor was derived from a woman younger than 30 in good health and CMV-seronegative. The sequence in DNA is TGTGCCAGCAGCTTCCTACAGGGGGCGCGATACGAGCAGTACTTC. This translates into CASSFLQGARYEQYF.